These 10 T cell receptor beta chains were all obtained from the same sample, sequenced in a study of T cells after yellow fever vaccination. TCRdb re-called the 5' RACE reads through MiXCR, storing one row per CDR3 protein. The data show 400,000 to 650,000 distinct CDR3 sequences, around a fifth seen once. The source material was PBMCs, sampled 21 days after the first yellow fever vaccination. Receptors were obtained from a man aged 18 to 30 who received the YFV17D yellow fever vaccine.

In its sample, this clonotype was seen a few times. The V call is TRBV2, the J call TRBJ2-1; D gene unclear. Germline loops: CDR1 SNHLY, CDR2 FYNNEI. V gave up 8 bases and J gave up 6 bases, with 11 bases separating them. CDR3 size: 12 residues. CDR3 protein: CASLGEANEQFF. CDR3 in DNA: TGTGCCAGCCTAGGTGAGGCCAATGAGCAGTTCTTC.

This clonotype was seen a handful of times. J is TRBJ2-7 and V is TRBV20-1; 11 bases agree with TRBD2. V trimming: 0 bases; J trimming: 7 bases; junction bases outside the gene matches: 14. Per germline, CDR1 DFQATT and CDR2 SNEGSKA (reference sequence). CDR3 length: 17 residues. The CDR3 loop reads CSARDGSTSGDPREQYF. In DNA form, the CDR3 reads TGCAGTGCTAGAGATGGATCGACTAGCGGGGACCCTAGGGAGCAGTACTTC.

This clonotype came up a few times. The genes are TRBV12-3 or TRBV12-4 and TRBJ2-3; D unresolved. The CDR3 contains 11 residues. The ends were cut back, 2 bases at V and 8 bases at J, with 5 bases in the middle. CDR3 amino acids: CASSLWGTQYF. CDR3 DNA: TGTGCCAGCAGTTTATGGGGTACGCAGTATTTT.

This clonotype was seen a handful of times. A junction boundary mismatches the germline segment, possibly from a read error. This chain uses TRBV11-2 with TRBJ2-1, with TRBD2 matching over 8 bases. The CDR3 totals 15 residues. CDR1 and CDR2 (germline): SGHAT, FQNNGV. CDR3 in amino acids: CASSLEGLVGNEQFF. The CDR3 nucleotides are TGTGCCAGCAGCCTAGAGGGACTAGTGGGCAATGAGCAGTTCTTC.

This clonotype was observed a handful of times. The chain employs TRBV21-1 and TRBJ2-7. TRBV21-1 is given as a pseudogene. This CDR3 has 12 amino acids. CDR3 bases: TGTGCCAGCAGATACCTAGGTCGCGAGCAGTACGTC. It yields the protein CASRYLGREQYV.

This clonotype was seen a handful of times. The rearrangement links TRBV6-2 or TRBV6-3 to TRBJ2-7; possible D gene TRBD2, 6 bases. Germline V CDR1 and CDR2: MNHEY, SVGEGT. The CDR3 runs 16 residues. The V end lost 0 bases, the J end lost 3 bases, and 15 bases lay between the germline ends. This CDR3 reads CASSYSRAAGLYEQYF. The CDR3 coding sequence is TGTGCCAGCAGTTACTCGAGAGCGGCGGGACTCTACGAGCAGTACTTC.

This clonotype came up a few times. V is TRBV2 and J is TRBJ2-3, with D perhaps assigned TRBD1 or TRBD2 (7 bases each). Germline CDR1 is SNHLY and CDR2 is FYNNEI. V lost 8 bases, J lost 0 bases, and 18 bases lay in between. The CDR3 length is 16 residues. The CDR3 nucleotides read TGTGCCAGCGGTCAGGGGGGGACGTTAAGCACAGATACGCAGTATTTT. This encodes CASGQGGTLSTDTQYF.

The gene calls are TRBV11-3 and TRBJ2-5, with TRBD1 matching over 9 bases. The CDR3 loop spans 15 amino acids. The J segment lost 5 bases and the V segment lost 4 bases, leaving 8 bases of the junction unmatched. The germline V gene has CDR1 SGHNT and CDR2 YENEEA. The CDR3 DNA is TGTGCCAGCAGCTCTATACAGGGGGCTGGGGAGACCCAGTACTTC. It is translated as CASSSIQGAGETQYF.

V usage is TRBV7-2 and J usage is TRBJ2-5; the match to TRBD2 covers 7 bases. This CDR3 is 15 amino acids long. Losses at the gene ends were 5 bases for V and 0 bases for J; bases not matched to a gene: 6. Germline CDR1 reads SGHTA; CDR2 reads FQGNSA. The CDR3 sequence: CASSLWGGDQETQYF. The DNA of the CDR3 is TGTGCCAGCAGCCTATGGGGGGGAGACCAAGAGACCCAGTACTTC.

This CDR3 reads CASRTLTGELFF. As DNA, the CDR3 is TGTGCCAGCAGGACTCTCACCGGGGAGCTGTTTTTT. V gene TRBV7-3 combines with J gene TRBJ2-2, with D uncertain. CDR3 size: 12 residues. Trimming removed 6 bases from V and 4 bases from J, with 6 bases in between. Germline V gene sequence: CDR1 SGHTA, CDR2 FQGTGA.